This TCR beta chain was sequenced during a study of metastatic and nonmetastatic thyroid tumors. MiXCR was used by TCRdb to re-call the PCR reads. The repertoire consists of 31,000 or so clones, with 25% to 35% occurring once and the leading ten covering approximately 31%. Germline CDR1 SGHRS, CDR2 YFSETQ. Unmatched junction bases numbered 7, after V lost 3 bases and J lost 6 bases. This CDR3 region has 14 residues. Patients were all untreated before their thyroid surgery. This sequence joins TRBV5-1 and TRBJ2-5; 8 bases fit TRBD1. The receptor comes from a female donor with papillary thyroid cancer or a benign thyroid nodule (not recorded which). Some clones in this sample may be carry-over from other donors' samples. Sequenced material: blood. In nucleotides, the CDR3 is TGCGCCAGCAGCTCAGGGGGCGCGGAACAGACCCAGTACTTC. Its protein product is CASSSGGAEQTQYF.